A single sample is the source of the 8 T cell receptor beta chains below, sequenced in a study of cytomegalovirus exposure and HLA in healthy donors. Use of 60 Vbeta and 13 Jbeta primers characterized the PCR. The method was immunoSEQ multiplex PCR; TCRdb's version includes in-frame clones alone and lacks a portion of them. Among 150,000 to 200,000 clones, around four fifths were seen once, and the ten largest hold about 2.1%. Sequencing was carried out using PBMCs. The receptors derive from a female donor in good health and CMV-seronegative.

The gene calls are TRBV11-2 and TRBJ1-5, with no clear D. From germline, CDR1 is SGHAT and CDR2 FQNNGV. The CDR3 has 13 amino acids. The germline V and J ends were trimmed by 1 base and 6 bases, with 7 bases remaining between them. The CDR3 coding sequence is TGTGCCAGCAGCTTAGTATCGGGTCAGCCCCAGCATTTT. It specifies CASSLVSGQPQHF. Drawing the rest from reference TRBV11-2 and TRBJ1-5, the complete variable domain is EAGVAQSPRYKIIEKRQSVAFWCNPISGHATLYWYQQILGQGPKLLIQFQNNGVVDDSQLPKDRFSAERLKGVDSTLKIQPAKLEDSAVYLCASSLVSGQPQHFGDGTRLSIL.

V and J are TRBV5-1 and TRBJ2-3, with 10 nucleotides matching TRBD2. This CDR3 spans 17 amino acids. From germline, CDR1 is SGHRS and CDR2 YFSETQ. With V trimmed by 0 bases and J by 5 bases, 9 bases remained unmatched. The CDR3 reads CASSLGLAGADLDTQYF. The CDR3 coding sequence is TGCGCCAGCAGCTTGGGGCTAGCGGGGGCCGACTTAGATACGCAGTATTTT.

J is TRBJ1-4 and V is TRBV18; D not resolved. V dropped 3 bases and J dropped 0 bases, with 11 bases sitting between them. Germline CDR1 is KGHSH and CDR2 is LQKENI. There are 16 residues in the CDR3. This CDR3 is CASSPLYSATNEKLFF. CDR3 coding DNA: TGTGCCAGCTCACCGCTCTACAGTGCAACTAATGAAAAACTGTTTTTT.

The CDR3 region has the DNA TGTGCCAGCAGTTTGAGCGGGAACCTCTACAATGAGCAGTTCTTC. Amino acids: CASSLSGNLYNEQFF. The J gene is TRBJ2-1, the V gene TRBV27, with 7 bases that match TRBD2. CDR1 is MNHEY and CDR2 is SMNVEV in the germline V gene (reference sequence). The V gene end was trimmed by 3 bases and the J gene end by 3 bases; junction bases not matched to a gene: 5. The CDR3 has 15 residues.

The CDR3 is CASRGDRGPTNEKLFF. CDR3 in DNA: TGCGCCAGCAGAGGGGACAGGGGGCCAACTAATGAAAAACTGTTTTTT. J is TRBJ1-4 and V is TRBV10-2; TRBD1 agrees at 12 bases. The CDR3 has 16 residues. Germline values: CDR1 WSHSY, CDR2 SAAADI. V was pared by 6 bases and J by 0 bases, with 2 bases of the junction left unmatched.

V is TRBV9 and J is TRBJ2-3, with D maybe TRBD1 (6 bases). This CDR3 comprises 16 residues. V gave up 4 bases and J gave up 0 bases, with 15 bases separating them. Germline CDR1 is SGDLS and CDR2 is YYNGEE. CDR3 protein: CASSQTPRGSTDTQYF. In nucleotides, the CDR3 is TGTGCCAGCAGCCAAACCCCAAGGGGGAGCACAGATACGCAGTATTTT.

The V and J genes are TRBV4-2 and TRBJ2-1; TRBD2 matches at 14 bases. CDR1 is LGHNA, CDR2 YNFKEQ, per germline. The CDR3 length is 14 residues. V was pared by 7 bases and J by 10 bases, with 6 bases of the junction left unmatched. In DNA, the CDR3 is TGTGCCAGCACTTGGGGACTAGCGGGAGAAGAGCAGTTCTTC. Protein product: CASTWGLAGEEQFF.

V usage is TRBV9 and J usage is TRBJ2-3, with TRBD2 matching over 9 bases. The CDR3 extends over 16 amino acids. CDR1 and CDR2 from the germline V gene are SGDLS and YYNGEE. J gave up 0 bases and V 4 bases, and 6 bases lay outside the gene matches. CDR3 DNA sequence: TGTGCCAGCAGCCAAGGACTAGCGACTAGCACAGATACGCAGTATTTT. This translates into CASSQGLATSTDTQYF.